The T cell receptor (beta chain) under discussion was sequenced for a study of OX40 agonist ivuxolimab in advanced cancers. Profiled with immunoSEQ multiplex PCR; TCRdb holds only in-frame clones, not every one. This repertoire shows roughly 70,000 clones, around 83% found once; its top ten account for approximately 5.2%. Exclusion of a patient followed from autoimmune disease history or systemic immunosuppression. This sequence originates from an adult with an advanced solid tumor such as melanoma, head and neck, liver or kidney cancer. The sample was CD4+ or CD8+ T cells sorted from blood, taken in a trial of the OX40 agonist ivuxolimab.

DNA of the CDR3: TGTGCCAGCAGCCCTGGGGGCCCACTAGGCTATGGCTACACCTTC. As protein: CASSPGGPLGYGYTF. J is TRBJ1-2 and V is TRBV2; D is perhaps TRBD1 (6 bases). The CDR3 totals 15 residues. Germline CDR1 is SNHLY and CDR2 is FYNNEI. Trimming cost V 6 bases and J 4 bases, with 18 bases left between them.